This T cell receptor (beta chain) was retrieved from a study of blood T cell repertoires in COVID-19. Overall study context: The origin of the acute and convalescent COVID-19 samples was the United States, Italy and Spain. Sample material is recorded as cDNA or gDNA derived from T cells, B-cell-depleted T cells, or PBMCs.

Original data processing: Reference gene primers were amplified, and this amplification served to estimate nucleated cell counts. Assay: immunoSEQ multiplex PCR; the TCRdb copy retains only in-frame clones and omits some. From that table come the V and J calls and clone size; the DNA was used to work out D and trimming. The sample contains 120,000 to 150,000 clones, around 80% of which appear only once. With V trimmed by 4 bases and J by 7 bases, 11 bases remained unmatched. This CDR3 has 16 residues. Germline CDR1 is SGDLS and CDR2 is YYNGEE. The sequencing sample was made of peripheral blood. This chain connects TRBV9 to TRBJ2-1; 10 bases are shared with TRBD2. The clonotype was recovered from a man between 45 and 60 years old with acute or convalescent COVID-19. The CDR3 here is CASSPLAGAAGNEQFF. The CDR3 bases are TGTGCCAGCAGCCCCCTAGCGGGGGCCGCTGGGAATGAGCAGTTCTTC. Looking up the rest from reference TRBV9 and TRBJ2-1 gives the full variable domain: DSGVTQTPKHLITATGQRVTLRCSPRSGDLSVYWYQQSLDQGLQFLIQYYNGEERAKGNILERFSAQQFPDLHSELNLSSLELGDSALYFCASSPLAGAAGNEQFFGPGTRLTVL.